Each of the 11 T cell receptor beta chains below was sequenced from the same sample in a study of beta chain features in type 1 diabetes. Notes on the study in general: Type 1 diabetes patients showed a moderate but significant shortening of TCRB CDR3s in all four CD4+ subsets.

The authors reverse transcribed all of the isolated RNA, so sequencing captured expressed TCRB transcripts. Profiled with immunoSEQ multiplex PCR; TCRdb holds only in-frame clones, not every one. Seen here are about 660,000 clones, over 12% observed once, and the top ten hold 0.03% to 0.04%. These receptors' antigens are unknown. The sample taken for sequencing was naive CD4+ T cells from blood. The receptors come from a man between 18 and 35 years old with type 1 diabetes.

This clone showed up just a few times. CDR3 residues: CASNPGGSGELFF. The CDR3 region has the DNA TGTGCCAGCAACCCCGGAGGGTCCGGGGAGCTGTTTTTT. The chain carries TRBV6-6 and TRBJ2-2, with a weak D call TRBD2 (6 bases). With 7 bases removed from V and 6 bases from J, the gap between germline ends came to 12 bases. CDR3 length equals 13 residues. Germline loops: CDR1 MNHNY, CDR2 SVGAGI (reference sequence).

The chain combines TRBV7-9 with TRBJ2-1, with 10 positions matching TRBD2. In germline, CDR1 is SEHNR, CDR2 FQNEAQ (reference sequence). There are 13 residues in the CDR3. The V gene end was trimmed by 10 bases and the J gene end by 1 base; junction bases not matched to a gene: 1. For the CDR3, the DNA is TGTGCCACGGGACTAGCGTCCTACAATGAGCAGTTCTTC. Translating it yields CATGLASYNEQFF.

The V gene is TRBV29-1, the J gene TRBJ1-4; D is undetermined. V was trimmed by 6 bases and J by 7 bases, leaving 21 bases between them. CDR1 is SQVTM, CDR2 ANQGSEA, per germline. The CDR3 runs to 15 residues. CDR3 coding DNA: TGCAGCGTCGCGCCCTTGGGCCGAGGGAGTGAAAAACTGTTTTTT. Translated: CSVAPLGRGSEKLFF.

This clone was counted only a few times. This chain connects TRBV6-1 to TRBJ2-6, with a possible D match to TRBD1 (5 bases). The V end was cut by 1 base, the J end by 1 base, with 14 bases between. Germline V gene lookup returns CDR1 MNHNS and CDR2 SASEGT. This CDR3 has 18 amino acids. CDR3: CASSEVVGASSGANVLTF. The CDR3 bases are TGTGCCAGCAGTGAAGTGGTAGGGGCCTCGTCTGGGGCCAACGTCCTGACTTTC.

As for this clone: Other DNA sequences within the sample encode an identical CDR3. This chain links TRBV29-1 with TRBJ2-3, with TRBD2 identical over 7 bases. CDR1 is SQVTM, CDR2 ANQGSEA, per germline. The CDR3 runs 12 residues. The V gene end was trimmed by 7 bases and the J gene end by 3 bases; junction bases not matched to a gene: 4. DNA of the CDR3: TGCAGCGCCGACGGGGGGACAGATACGCAGTATTTT. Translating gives CSADGGTDTQYF.

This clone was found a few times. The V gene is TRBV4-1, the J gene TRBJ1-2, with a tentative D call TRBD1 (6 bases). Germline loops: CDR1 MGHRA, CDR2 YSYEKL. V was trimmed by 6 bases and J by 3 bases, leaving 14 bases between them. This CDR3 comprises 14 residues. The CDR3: CASSLGRGDYGYTF. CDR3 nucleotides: TGCGCCAGCAGTCTTGGCAGGGGCGACTATGGCTACACCTTC.

CDR3 protein: CASSLAGPNEQFF. CDR3 DNA sequence: TGTGCCAGCAGCCTGGCGGGACCCAATGAGCAGTTCTTC. The chain joins TRBV14 to TRBJ2-1; maybe TRBD2 (6 bases). Trimming removed 4 bases from V and 6 bases from J, with 10 bases in between. In germline, CDR1 is SGHDN, CDR2 FVKESK. The CDR3 has 13 amino acids.

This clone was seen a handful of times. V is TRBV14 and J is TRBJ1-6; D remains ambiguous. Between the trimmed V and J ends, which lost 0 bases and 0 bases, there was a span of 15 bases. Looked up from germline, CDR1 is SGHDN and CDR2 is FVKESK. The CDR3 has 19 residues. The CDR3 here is CASSQDMTVPSSYNSPLHF. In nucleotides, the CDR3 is TGTGCCAGCAGCCAAGATATGACGGTACCTAGCTCCTATAATTCACCCCTCCACTTT.

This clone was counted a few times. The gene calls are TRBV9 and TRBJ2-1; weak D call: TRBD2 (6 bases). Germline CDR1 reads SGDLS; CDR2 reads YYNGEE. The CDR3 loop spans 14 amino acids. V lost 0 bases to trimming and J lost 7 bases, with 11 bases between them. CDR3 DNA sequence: TGTGCCAGCAGCGTAGTTGGGAGGAGGAATGAGCAGTTCTTC. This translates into CASSVVGRRNEQFF.

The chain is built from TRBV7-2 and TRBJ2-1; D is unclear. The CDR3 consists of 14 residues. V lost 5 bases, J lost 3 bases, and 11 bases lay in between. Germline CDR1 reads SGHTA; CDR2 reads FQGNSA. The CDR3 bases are TGTGCCAGCAGCACCTACCAGAGCTACAATGAGCAGTTCTTC. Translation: CASSTYQSYNEQFF.

The CDR3 spells CASKSELRYTF. DNA of the CDR3: TGTGCCAGCAAGTCAGAACTGCGCTACACCTTC. V usage is TRBV6-5 and J usage is TRBJ1-2, with D unclear. The V end lost 7 bases, the J end lost 9 bases, and 12 bases lay between the germline ends. Germline CDR1 reads MNHEY; CDR2 reads SVGAGI. The CDR3 is made up of 11 amino acids.